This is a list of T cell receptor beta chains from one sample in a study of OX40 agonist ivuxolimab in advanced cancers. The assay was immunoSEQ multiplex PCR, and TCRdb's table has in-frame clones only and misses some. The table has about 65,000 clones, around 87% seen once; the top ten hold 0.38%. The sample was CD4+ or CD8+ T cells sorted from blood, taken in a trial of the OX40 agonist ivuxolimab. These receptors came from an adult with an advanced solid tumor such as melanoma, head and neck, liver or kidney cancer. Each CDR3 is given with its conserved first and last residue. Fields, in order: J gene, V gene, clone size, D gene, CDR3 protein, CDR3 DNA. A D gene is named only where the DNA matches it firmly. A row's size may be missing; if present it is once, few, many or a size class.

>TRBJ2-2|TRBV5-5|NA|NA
CASSFLGENTGELFF
TGTGCCAGCAGCTTCTTGGGGGAGAACACCGGGGAGCTGTTTTTT
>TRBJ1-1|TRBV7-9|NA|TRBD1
CASSSRTGGSSAFF
TGTGCCAGCAGCTCCAGGACAGGGGGCTCGTCAGCTTTCTTT
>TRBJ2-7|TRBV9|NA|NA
CASSVGSGITGEQYF
TGTGCCAGCAGCGTGGGGAGTGGAATTACGGGCGAGCAGTACTTC
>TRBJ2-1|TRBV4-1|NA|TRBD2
CASSQEGGLAGSGEQFF
TGCGCCAGCAGCCAAGAGGGCGGACTAGCGGGAAGCGGTGAGCAGTTCTTC
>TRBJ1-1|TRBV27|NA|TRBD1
CASSLGGTRQGRTEAFF
TGTGCCAGCAGTTTAGGGGGCACCCGACAGGGTCGCACTGAAGCTTTCTTT
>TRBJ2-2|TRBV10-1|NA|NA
CASSFTQGSGELFF
TGCGCCAGCAGTTTTACTCAGGGGAGCGGGGAGCTGTTTTTT
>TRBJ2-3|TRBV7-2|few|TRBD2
CASSLLGGGTTDTQYF
TGTGCCAGCAGCTTACTCGGGGGGGGAACCACAGATACGCAGTATTTT
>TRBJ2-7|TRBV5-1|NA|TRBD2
CASRTGGSSGSYEQYF
TGCGCCAGCAGGACGGGGGGGTCCTCAGGCTCCTACGAGCAGTACTTC
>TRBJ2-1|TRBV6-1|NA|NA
CASSDGRANEQFF
TGTGCCAGCAGTGATGGCAGGGCGAATGAGCAGTTCTTC
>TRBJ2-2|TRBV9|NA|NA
CASSLKRGSGELFF
TGTGCCAGCAGCCTTAAGAGGGGCTCCGGGGAGCTGTTTTTT
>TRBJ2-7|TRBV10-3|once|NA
CAIRRGEAYEQYF
TGTGCCATCAGGAGGGGAGAAGCCTACGAGCAGTACTTC
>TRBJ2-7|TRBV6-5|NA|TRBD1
CASSSRQGAYEQYF
TGTGCCAGCAGTTCCCGACAGGGAGCCTACGAGCAGTACTTC
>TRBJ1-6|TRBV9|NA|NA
CASSPRGSYNSPLHF
TGTGCCAGCAGCCCCCGCGGATCCTATAATTCACCCCTCCACTTT
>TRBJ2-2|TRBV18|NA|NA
CASSQGTAPGELFF
TGTGCCAGCTCACAAGGGACGGCGCCCGGGGAGCTGTTTTTT
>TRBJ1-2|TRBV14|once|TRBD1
CASSFDRVYGYTF
TGTGCCAGCAGCTTCGACAGGGTCTATGGCTACACCTTC
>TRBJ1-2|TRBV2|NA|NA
CASKTSAGYGYTF
TGTGCCAGCAAAACGAGTGCGGGCTATGGCTACACCTTC
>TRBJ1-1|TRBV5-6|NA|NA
CASRAQPTMNTEAFF
TGTGCCAGCCGAGCACAGCCCACGATGAACACTGAAGCTTTCTTT
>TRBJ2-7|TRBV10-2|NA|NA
CASSDSSGNRNEQYF
TGCGCCAGCAGTGATTCTTCGGGGAATCGAAACGAGCAGTACTTC
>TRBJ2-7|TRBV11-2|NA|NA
CASSSNSQGRMYEQYF
TGTGCCAGCAGCTCCAACTCTCAGGGGAGAATGTACGAGCAGTACTTC
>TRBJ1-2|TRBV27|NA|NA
CASTGQIGAGYTF
TGTGCCAGCACCGGACAGATTGGGGCTGGCTACACCTTC
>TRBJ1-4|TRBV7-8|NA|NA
CASSLAVATNEKLFF
TGTGCCAGCAGCTTAGCGGTGGCAACTAATGAAAAACTGTTTTTT
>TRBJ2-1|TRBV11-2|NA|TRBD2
CASSLDTGLAGLGQFF
TGTGCCAGCAGCTTAGATACGGGACTAGCGGGTCTTGGGCAGTTCTTC
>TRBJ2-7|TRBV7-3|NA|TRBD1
CAVLWDSPYEQYF
TGTGCCGTCCTCTGGGACAGCCCCTACGAGCAGTACTTC
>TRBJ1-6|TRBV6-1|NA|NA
CASSEGQNNSPLHF
TGTGCCAGCAGCGAAGGGCAAAATAATTCACCCCTCCACTTT